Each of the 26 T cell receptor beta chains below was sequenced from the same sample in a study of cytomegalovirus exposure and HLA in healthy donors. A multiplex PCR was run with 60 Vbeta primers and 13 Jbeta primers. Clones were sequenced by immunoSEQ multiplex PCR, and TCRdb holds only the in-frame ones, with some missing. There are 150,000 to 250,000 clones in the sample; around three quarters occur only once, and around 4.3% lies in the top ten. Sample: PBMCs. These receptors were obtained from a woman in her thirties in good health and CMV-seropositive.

The CDR3 DNA sequence: TGTGCCAGCAGCTCTGACTATACTGGAGGGGCTTTCTTT. This encodes CASSSDYTGGAFF. The V call is TRBV7-2, the J call TRBJ1-1; D remains unclear. Germline CDR1 reads SGHTA; CDR2 reads FQGNSA. Between the trimmed V and J ends, which lost 4 bases and 11 bases, there was a span of 17 bases. The CDR3 runs to 13 residues.

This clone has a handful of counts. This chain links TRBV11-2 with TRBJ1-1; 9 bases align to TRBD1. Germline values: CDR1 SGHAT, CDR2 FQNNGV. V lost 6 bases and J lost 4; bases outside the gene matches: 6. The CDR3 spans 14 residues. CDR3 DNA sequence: TGTGCCAGCAGTTCACAGGGGGCGGTCACTGAAGCTTTCTTT. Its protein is CASSSQGAVTEAFF.

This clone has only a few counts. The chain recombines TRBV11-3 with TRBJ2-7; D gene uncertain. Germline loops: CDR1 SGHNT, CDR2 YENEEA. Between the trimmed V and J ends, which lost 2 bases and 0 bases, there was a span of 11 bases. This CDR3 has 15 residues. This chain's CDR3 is CASSLWPGTSYEQYF. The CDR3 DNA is TGTGCCAGCAGCTTATGGCCAGGTACCTCCTACGAGCAGTACTTC.

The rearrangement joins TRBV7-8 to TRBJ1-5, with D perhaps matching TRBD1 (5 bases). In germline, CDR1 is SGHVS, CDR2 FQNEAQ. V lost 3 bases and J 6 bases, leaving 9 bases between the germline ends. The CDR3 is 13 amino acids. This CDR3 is CASSFDGGQPQHF. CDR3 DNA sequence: TGTGCCAGCAGCTTTGACGGGGGTCAGCCCCAGCATTTT.

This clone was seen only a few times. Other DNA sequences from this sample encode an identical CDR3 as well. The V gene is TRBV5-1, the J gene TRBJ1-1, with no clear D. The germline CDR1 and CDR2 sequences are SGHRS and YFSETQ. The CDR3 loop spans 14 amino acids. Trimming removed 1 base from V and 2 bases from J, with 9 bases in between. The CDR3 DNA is TGCGCCAGCAGCTTGCGAACAGTAAACACTGAAGCTTTCTTT. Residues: CASSLRTVNTEAFF.

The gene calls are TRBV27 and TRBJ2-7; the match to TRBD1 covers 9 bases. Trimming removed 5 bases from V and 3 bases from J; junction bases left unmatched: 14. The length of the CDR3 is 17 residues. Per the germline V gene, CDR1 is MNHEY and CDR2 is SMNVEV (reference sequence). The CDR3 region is CASSLEVGGQGDYEQYF. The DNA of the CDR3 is TGTGCCAGCAGTCTCGAGGTTGGGGGACAGGGAGACTACGAGCAGTACTTC.

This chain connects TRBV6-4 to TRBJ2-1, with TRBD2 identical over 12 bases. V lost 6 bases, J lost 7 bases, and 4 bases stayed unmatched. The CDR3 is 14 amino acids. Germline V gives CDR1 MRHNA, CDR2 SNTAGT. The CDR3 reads CASRASGGANEQFF. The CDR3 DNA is TGTGCCAGCAGAGCTAGCGGGGGGGCGAATGAGCAGTTCTTC.

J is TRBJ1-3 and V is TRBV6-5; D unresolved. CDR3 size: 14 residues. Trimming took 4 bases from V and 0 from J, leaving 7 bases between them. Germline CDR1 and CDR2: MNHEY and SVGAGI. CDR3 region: CASSFLSSGNTIYF. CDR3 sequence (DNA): TGTGCCAGCAGTTTCCTAAGCTCTGGAAACACCATATATTTT.

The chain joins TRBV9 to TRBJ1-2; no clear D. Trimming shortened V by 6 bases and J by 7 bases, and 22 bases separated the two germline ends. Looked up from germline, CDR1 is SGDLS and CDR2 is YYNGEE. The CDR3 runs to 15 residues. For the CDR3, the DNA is TGTGCCAGCAACACCAACTTACCGGGATCCGGTGGCTACACCTTC. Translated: CASNTNLPGSGGYTF.

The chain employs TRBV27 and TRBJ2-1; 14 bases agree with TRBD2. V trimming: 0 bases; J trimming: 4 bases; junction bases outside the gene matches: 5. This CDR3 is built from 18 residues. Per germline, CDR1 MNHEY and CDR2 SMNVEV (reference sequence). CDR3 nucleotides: TGTGCCAGCAGTTTATCGGGGACTAGCGGGAGTAGATACAATGAGCAGTTCTTC. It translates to CASSLSGTSGSRYNEQFF.

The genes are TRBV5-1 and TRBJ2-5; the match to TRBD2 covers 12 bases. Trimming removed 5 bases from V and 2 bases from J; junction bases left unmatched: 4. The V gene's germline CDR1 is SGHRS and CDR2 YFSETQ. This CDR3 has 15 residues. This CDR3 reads CASSLAGGRQETQYF. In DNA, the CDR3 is TGCGCCAGCAGTCTAGCGGGGGGGCGGCAAGAGACCCAGTACTTC.

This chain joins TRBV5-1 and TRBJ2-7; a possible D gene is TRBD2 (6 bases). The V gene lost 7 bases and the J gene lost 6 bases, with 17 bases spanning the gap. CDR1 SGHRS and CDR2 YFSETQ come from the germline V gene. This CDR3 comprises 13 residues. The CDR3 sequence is CASSRGGLSEQYF. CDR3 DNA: TGCGCCAGCTCGCGGGGCGGTCTCTCCGAGCAGTACTTC.

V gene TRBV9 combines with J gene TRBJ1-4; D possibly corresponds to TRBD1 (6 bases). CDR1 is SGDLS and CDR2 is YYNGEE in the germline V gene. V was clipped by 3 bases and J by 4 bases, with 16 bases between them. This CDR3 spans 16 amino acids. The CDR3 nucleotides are TGTGCCAGCAGCGCACAACCAGGGGAGGGTAATGAAAAACTGTTTTTT. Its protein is CASSAQPGEGNEKLFF.

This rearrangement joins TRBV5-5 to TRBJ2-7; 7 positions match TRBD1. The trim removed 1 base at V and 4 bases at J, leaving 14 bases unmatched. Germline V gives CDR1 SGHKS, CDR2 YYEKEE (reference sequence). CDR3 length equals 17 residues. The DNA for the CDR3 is TGTGCCAGCAGCTTGCGCCCCCCCGGGACAGTGACTTACGAGCAGTACTTC. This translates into CASSLRPPGTVTYEQYF.

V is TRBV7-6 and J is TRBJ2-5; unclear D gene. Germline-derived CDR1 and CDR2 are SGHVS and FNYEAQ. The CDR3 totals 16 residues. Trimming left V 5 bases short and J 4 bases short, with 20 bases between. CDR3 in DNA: TGTGCCAGCAGCCATCCGACGGGTCGGGTACGAGAGACCCAGTACTTC. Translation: CASSHPTGRVRETQYF.

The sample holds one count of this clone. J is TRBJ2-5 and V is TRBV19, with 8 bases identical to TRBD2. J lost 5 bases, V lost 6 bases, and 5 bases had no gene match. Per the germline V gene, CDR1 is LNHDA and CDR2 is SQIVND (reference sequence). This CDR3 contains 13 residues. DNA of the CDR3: TGTGCCAGTAGGCCCCGGGGGGGGGAGACCCAGTACTTC. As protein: CASRPRGGETQYF.

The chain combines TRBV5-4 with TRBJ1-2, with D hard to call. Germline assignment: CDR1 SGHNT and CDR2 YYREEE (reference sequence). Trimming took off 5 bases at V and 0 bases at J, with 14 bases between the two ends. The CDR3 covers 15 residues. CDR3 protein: CASSRPSGSNYGYTF. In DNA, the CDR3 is TGTGCCAGCAGTCGGCCTTCGGGGTCTAACTATGGCTACACCTTC.

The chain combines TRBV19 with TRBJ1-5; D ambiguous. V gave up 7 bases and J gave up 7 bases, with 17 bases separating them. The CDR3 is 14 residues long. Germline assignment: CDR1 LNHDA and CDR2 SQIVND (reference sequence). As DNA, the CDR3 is TGTGCCAGTACCAAGTCGGGGTCCGGACAGCCCCAGCATTTT. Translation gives CASTKSGSGQPQHF.

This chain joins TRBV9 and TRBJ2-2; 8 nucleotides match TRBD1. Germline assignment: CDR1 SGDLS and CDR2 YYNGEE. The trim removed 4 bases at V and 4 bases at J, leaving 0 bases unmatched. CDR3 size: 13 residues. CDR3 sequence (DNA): TGTGCCAGCAGCACAGGGGGCACCGGGGAGCTGTTTTTT. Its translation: CASSTGGTGELFF.

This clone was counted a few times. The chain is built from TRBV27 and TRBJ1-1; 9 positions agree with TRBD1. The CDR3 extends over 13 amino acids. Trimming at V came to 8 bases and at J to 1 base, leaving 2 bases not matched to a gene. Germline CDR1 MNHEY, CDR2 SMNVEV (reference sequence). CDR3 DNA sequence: TGTGCCAGCGGGACAGGGTGGAACACTGAAGCTTTCTTT. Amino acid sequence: CASGTGWNTEAFF.

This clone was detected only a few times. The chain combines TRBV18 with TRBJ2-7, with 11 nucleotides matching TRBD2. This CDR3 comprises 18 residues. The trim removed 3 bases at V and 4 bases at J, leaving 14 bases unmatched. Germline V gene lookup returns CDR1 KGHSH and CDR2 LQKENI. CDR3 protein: CASSPGLAGGPSRYEQYF. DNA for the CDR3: TGTGCCAGCTCACCCGGCCTAGCGGGGGGCCCGTCCCGTTACGAGCAGTACTTC.

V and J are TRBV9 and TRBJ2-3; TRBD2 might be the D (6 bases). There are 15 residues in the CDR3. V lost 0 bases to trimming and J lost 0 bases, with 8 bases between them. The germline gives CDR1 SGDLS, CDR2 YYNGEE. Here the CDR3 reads CASSVGGGSTDTQYF. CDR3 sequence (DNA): TGTGCCAGCAGCGTAGGTGGAGGGAGCACAGATACGCAGTATTTT.

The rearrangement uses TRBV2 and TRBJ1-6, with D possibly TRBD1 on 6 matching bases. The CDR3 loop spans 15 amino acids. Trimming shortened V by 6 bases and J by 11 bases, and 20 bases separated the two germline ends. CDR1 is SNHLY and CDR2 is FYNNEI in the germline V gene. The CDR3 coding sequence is TGTGCCAGCAGCCGGCTTCCAGGGGCAAGGACACCCCTCCACTTT. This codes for CASSRLPGARTPLHF.

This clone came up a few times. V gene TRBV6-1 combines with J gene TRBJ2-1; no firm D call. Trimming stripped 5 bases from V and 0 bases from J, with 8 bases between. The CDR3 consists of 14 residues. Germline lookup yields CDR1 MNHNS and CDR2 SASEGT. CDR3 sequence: CASSSPGSYNEQFF. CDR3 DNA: TGTGCCAGCAGTTCCCCAGGCTCCTACAATGAGCAGTTCTTC.

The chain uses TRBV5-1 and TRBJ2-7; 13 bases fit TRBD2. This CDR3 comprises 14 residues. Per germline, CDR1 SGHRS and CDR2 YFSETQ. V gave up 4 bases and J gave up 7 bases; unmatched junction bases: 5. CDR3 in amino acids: CASSPGLAGVEQYF. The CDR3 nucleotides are TGCGCCAGCAGCCCAGGACTAGCGGGAGTTGAGCAGTACTTC. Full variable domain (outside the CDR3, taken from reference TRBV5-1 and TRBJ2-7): KAGVTQTPRYLIKTRGQQVTLSCSPISGHRSVSWYQQTPGQGLQFLFEYFSETQRNKGNFPGRFSGRQFSNSRSEMNVSTLELGDSALYLCASSPGLAGVEQYFGPGTRLTVT.

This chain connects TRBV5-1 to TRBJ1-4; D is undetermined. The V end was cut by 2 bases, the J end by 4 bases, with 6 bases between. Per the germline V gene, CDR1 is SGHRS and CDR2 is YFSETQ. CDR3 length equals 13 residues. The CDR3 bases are TGCGCCAGCAGCTTACACAATAATGAAAAACTGTTTTTT. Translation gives CASSLHNNEKLFF.